Listed here are 23 T cell receptor beta chains from one sample, sequenced in a study of early stage breast cancer tumors (TCRdb year 2017). Library preparation was by the immunoSEQ multiplex PCR assay. The table was pulled from immuneACCESS by TCRdb, which kept in-frame rearrangements only. Such tables lose some clones; where checked, under half of the loss comes from unresolved V genes, and the rest has no known cause. The sample table records about 30,000 clones; about 70% of these occur just once. The top ten hold 33% of the sample. The sequenced sample consisted of blood. The receptors were gathered from a person between 50 and 60 years old with breast cancer.

This chain connects TRBV9 to TRBJ1-3; 11 nucleotides align to TRBD1. CDR1 and CDR2 from the germline V gene are SGDLS and YYNGEE. V was pared by 3 bases and J by 0 bases, with 2 bases of the junction left unmatched. The CDR3 length is 16 residues. The DNA of the CDR3 is TGTGCCAGCAGCGCCGGGACAGGGGGCTCTGGAAACACCATATATTTT. It is translated as CASSAGTGGSGNTIYF.

V gene TRBV7-9 combines with J gene TRBJ1-1; D is unclear. Deletions cut 5 bases from V and 9 bases from J, with 13 bases between. The CDR3 is 12 amino acids. In germline, CDR1 is SEHNR, CDR2 FQNEAQ (reference sequence). In nucleotides, the CDR3 is TGTGCCAGCAGCAAGGACGGCGGAAAAGCTTTCTTT. Its translation is CASSKDGGKAFF.

This clone was detected only a few times. The J gene is TRBJ1-1, the V gene TRBV16; 7 bases line up with TRBD1. Germline loops: CDR1 KGHSY, CDR2 FQNENV. CDR3 length: 14 amino acids. The trim removed 4 bases at V and 4 bases at J, leaving 6 bases unmatched. In DNA form, the CDR3 reads TGTGCCAGCAGCCCACAGGGGATCGGCACTGAAGCTTTCTTT. Amino acid sequence: CASSPQGIGTEAFF.

This chain links TRBV6-1 with TRBJ1-2; 7 bases fit TRBD1. Germline assignment: CDR1 MNHNS and CDR2 SASEGT. The CDR3 sequence is 12 residues long. The junction had 3 bases not matched to a gene; V was cut back by 3 bases and J by 8 bases. The CDR3 loop reads CASSERDSGYTF. In DNA, the CDR3 is TGTGCCAGCAGTGAGCGGGACAGCGGCTACACCTTC.

The rearrangement links TRBV10-3 to TRBJ2-5; no definite D call. Trimming cost V 8 bases and J 5 bases, with 9 bases left between them. Germline CDR1 and CDR2: ENHRY and SYGVKD. This CDR3 region has 11 residues. The CDR3 bases are TGTGCCATCTCGACGGAGGAGACCCAGTACTTC. Translating gives CAISTEETQYF.

This clone was seen a few times. The rearrangement joins TRBV4-1 to TRBJ2-3, with 8 bases fitting TRBD2. This CDR3 has 16 amino acids. The germline V gene has CDR1 MGHRA and CDR2 YSYEKL. V trimming: 3 bases; J trimming: 2 bases; junction bases outside the gene matches: 7. The CDR3 nucleotides are TGCGCCAGCAGCCAGGGAGTAGCGGGAAACACAGATACGCAGTATTTT. This encodes CASSQGVAGNTDTQYF.

CDR3 sequence: CASRSTVFRTDTQYF. CDR3 sequence (DNA): TGTGCCAGCAGATCGACAGTTTTCCGCACAGATACGCAGTATTTT. The chain joins TRBV25-1 to TRBJ2-3; D is possibly TRBD1 (5 bases). From germline, CDR1 is MGHDK and CDR2 SYGVNS. Trimming shortened V by 6 bases and J by 1 base, and 14 bases separated the two germline ends. CDR3 length: 15 amino acids.

The chain carries TRBV5-5 and TRBJ1-1; TRBD1 aligns across 11 bases. The germline gives CDR1 SGHKS, CDR2 YYEKEE (reference sequence). CDR3 length: 17 residues. V lost 2 bases to trimming and J lost 0 bases; unmatched junction nucleotides: 6. CDR3: CASSFGDRGEMNTEAFF. The CDR3 DNA is TGTGCCAGCAGCTTTGGGGACAGGGGGGAAATGAACACTGAAGCTTTCTTT.

This clone was observed many times. This chain links TRBV5-1 with TRBJ1-2; TRBD1 matches at 8 bases. Germline loops: CDR1 SGHRS, CDR2 YFSETQ. Losses at the gene ends were 4 bases for V and 4 bases for J; bases not matched to a gene: 12. CDR3 length equals 16 residues. In DNA, the CDR3 is TGCGCCAGCAGCCTCGACTCAGGGCAGGGGGCCTATGGCTACACCTTC. Its protein is CASSLDSGQGAYGYTF.

V usage is TRBV9 and J usage is TRBJ2-7; D ambiguous. Germline CDR1 SGDLS, CDR2 YYNGEE. The CDR3 loop spans 13 amino acids. V was clipped by 3 bases and J by 1 base, with 8 bases between them. The CDR3 sequence: CASSGTGSYEQYF. CDR3 DNA sequence: TGTGCCAGCAGCGGGACGGGTTCCTACGAGCAGTACTTC. Full variable domain (outside the CDR3, taken from reference TRBV9 and TRBJ2-7): DSGVTQTPKHLITATGQRVTLRCSPRSGDLSVYWYQQSLDQGLQFLIQYYNGEERAKGNILERFSAQQFPDLHSELNLSSLELGDSALYFCASSGTGSYEQYFGPGTRLTVT.

The chain uses TRBV11-2 and TRBJ2-1; D uncertain. The V gene lost 5 bases and the J gene lost 0 bases, with 17 bases spanning the gap. This CDR3 region has 17 residues. CDR1 and CDR2 from the germline V gene are SGHAT and FQNNGV. The CDR3 here is CASSQDLGFSSYNEQFF. The CDR3 DNA follows: TGTGCCAGCAGCCAAGATCTCGGCTTTAGCTCCTACAATGAGCAGTTCTTC.

This clone has more than one count but fewer than ten. V is TRBV19 and J is TRBJ1-2; 10 nucleotides align to TRBD1. The CDR3 loop spans 13 amino acids. V gave up 11 bases and J gave up 5 bases; unmatched junction bases: 8. Germline V gene lookup returns CDR1 LNHDA and CDR2 SQIVND (reference sequence). The CDR3 reads CASSGTGVYGYTF. The CDR3, as DNA: TGTGCCTCCTCCGGGACAGGGGTATATGGCTACACCTTC.

The rearrangement links TRBV9 to TRBJ2-3, with D perhaps matching TRBD1 (5 bases). This CDR3 spans 14 amino acids. V was cut by 5 bases and J by 3 bases, with 13 bases left in between. Per germline, CDR1 SGDLS and CDR2 YYNGEE. CDR3 residues: CASSYTPGTDTQYF. The CDR3 DNA follows: TGTGCCAGCAGTTACACCCCAGGGACAGATACGCAGTATTTT.

CDR3 nucleotides: TGTGCCAGCAGCCGGGGACTAGCGGGAGCCGAGACCCAGTACTTC. Its translation is CASSRGLAGAETQYF. The chain carries TRBV11-1 and TRBJ2-5, with 14 bases lining up with TRBD2. The CDR3 sequence is 15 residues long. Trimming removed 5 bases from V and 5 bases from J; junction bases left unmatched: 4. Per germline, CDR1 SGHAT and CDR2 FQDESV (reference sequence).

The chain joins TRBV9 to TRBJ2-7, with 8 bases fitting TRBD1. Germline trimming cut 0 bases from V and 3 bases from J; bases unmatched to any gene: 5. The CDR3 sequence is 15 residues long. Germline CDR1 reads SGDLS; CDR2 reads YYNGEE. In DNA form, the CDR3 reads TGTGCCAGCAGCGTAGGTACAGGGGGAGTCTACGAGCAGTACTTC. Amino acid sequence: CASSVGTGGVYEQYF.

The rearrangement uses TRBV11-2 and TRBJ2-3, with 8 bases matching TRBD2. V was pared by 4 bases and J by 9 bases, with 9 bases of the junction left unmatched. This CDR3 has 14 residues. Per the germline V gene, CDR1 is SGHAT and CDR2 is FQNNGV. The CDR3, as DNA: TGTGCCAGCAGCTCCCTGCGGGAGGTAGGGACGCAGTATTTT. It translates to CASSSLREVGTQYF. The full variable domain, its missing parts supplied by reference TRBV11-2 and TRBJ2-3, is EAGVAQSPRYKIIEKRQSVAFWCNPISGHATLYWYQQILGQGPKLLIQFQNNGVVDDSQLPKDRFSAERLKGVDSTLKIQPAKLEDSAVYLCASSSLREVGTQYFGPGTRLTVL.

This clone has only one observation. The chain carries TRBV6-1 and TRBJ1-5; D ambiguous. The CDR3 has 15 residues. The V gene's germline CDR1 is MNHNS and CDR2 SASEGT. V lost 5 bases to trimming and J lost 4 bases, with 15 bases between them. CDR3 protein: CASSPFGSDNQPQHF. For the CDR3, the DNA is TGTGCCAGCAGTCCCTTCGGGAGTGATAATCAGCCCCAGCATTTT.

The J gene is TRBJ2-7, the V gene TRBV7-9, with a tentative D call TRBD1 (5 bases). This CDR3 has 14 amino acids. Germline loops: CDR1 SEHNR, CDR2 FQNEAQ (reference sequence). Trimming removed 5 bases from V and 9 bases from J, with 20 bases in between. The CDR3 DNA reads as TGTGCCAGCAGCCCGACCGAAGACAGCCCACCGCAGTACTTC. It codes for CASSPTEDSPPQYF.

The chain has TRBV11-3 and TRBJ2-1; D remains ambiguous. From germline, CDR1 is SGHNT and CDR2 YENEEA. The ends were cut back, 6 bases at V and 0 bases at J, with 6 bases in the middle. This CDR3 comprises 13 residues. The chain's CDR3 is CASRQSSYNEQFF. The DNA of the CDR3 is TGTGCCAGCAGGCAAAGCTCCTACAATGAGCAGTTCTTC.

The rearrangement joins TRBV30 to TRBJ2-5, with D possibly matching TRBD2 (5 bases). V lost 3 bases and J 5 bases, leaving 16 bases between the germline ends. Germline V lookup: CDR1 GTSNPN, CDR2 SVGIG (reference sequence). The CDR3 length is 14 residues. CDR3 sequence reads: CAWSRGFGMETQYF. The CDR3 DNA is TGTGCCTGGAGCCGGGGTTTTGGCATGGAGACCCAGTACTTC.

The CDR3: CASSPSRTGTGELFF. The CDR3 DNA reads TGTGCCAGCAGCCCCTCCCGGACGGGCACCGGGGAGCTGTTTTTT. This chain connects TRBV7-2 to TRBJ2-2; D unclear. Trimming took 5 bases from V and 4 from J, leaving 14 bases between them. CDR3 length equals 15 residues. From germline, CDR1 is SGHTA and CDR2 FQGNSA.

This clone was counted only a few times. The chain uses TRBV6-1 and TRBJ2-7; 7 bases match TRBD2. V lost 7 bases, J lost 6 bases, and 6 bases stayed unmatched. Germline-derived CDR1 and CDR2 are MNHNS and SASEGT. The CDR3 length is 12 residues. The CDR3 DNA sequence: TGTGCCAGCACTCTCTCTAGCGGCGAGCAGTACTTC. It encodes CASTLSSGEQYF.

The chain has TRBV19 and TRBJ1-4; D gene unclear. Looked up from germline, CDR1 is LNHDA and CDR2 is SQIVND (reference sequence). Trimming shortened V by 2 bases and J by 3 bases, and 10 bases separated the two germline ends. CDR3 length: 15 residues. CDR3 in DNA: TGTGCCAGTAGTATACGAACGGCCTCTAATGAAAAACTGTTTTTT. As protein: CASSIRTASNEKLFF. Complete variable domain (other parts from reference TRBV19 and TRBJ1-4): DGGITQSPKYLFRKEGQNVTLSCEQNLNHDAMYWYRQDPGQGLRLIYYSQIVNDFQKGDIAEGYSVSREKKESFPLTVTSAQKNPTAFYLCASSIRTASNEKLFFGSGTQLSVL.